The 27 T cell receptor beta chains presented below share a single source sample, sequenced in a study of shared clonotypes between healthy human individuals. The protocol was immunoSEQ multiplex PCR, while the TCRdb copy is restricted to in-frame clones and leaves out a portion. The sample shows fewer than 400,000 clones, roughly 70% of them seen only once. Sample: memory CD4+ T cells sorted from blood. Subset of the sample: CD45RA-negative fraction. These receptors came from a man aged 25 to 40 in good health.

The J gene is TRBJ2-2, the V gene TRBV5-4; TRBD1 might be the D (7 bases). V dropped 4 bases and J dropped 1 base, with 14 bases sitting between them. The germline V gene has CDR1 SGHNT and CDR2 YYREEE (reference sequence). This CDR3 has 16 residues. CDR3 residues: CASSAGGRQNTGELFF. The CDR3 DNA follows: TGTGCCAGCAGCGCAGGGGGGAGACAGAACACCGGGGAGCTGTTTTTT.

This clone was observed at least ten times. The V call is TRBV5-6, the J call TRBJ2-2; 11 positions match TRBD2. The CDR3 runs to 17 residues. V gave up 1 base and J gave up 3 bases; unmatched junction bases: 5. Germline V gene sequence: CDR1 SGHDT, CDR2 YYEEEE. Written as DNA, the CDR3 is TGTGCCAGCAGCTTGCTTAGCGGGAGGGCCGACACCGGGGAGCTGTTTTTT. Its translation is CASSLLSGRADTGELFF.

This clone was observed at least ten times. This chain joins TRBV5-1 and TRBJ2-2; possible D gene TRBD2, 6 bases. Trimming pared 1 base from V and 3 bases from J, leaving 13 bases between. The CDR3 covers 16 residues. CDR1 is SGHRS, CDR2 YFSETQ, per germline. Here the CDR3 DNA reads TGCGCCAGCAGCTTGCCAGGAGGGCCCCACACCGGGGAGCTGTTTTTT. It translates to CASSLPGGPHTGELFF.

The rearrangement links TRBV5-4 to TRBJ2-1; D gene ambiguous. The germline V gene encodes CDR1 SGHNT and CDR2 YYREEE (reference sequence). V lost 5 bases to trimming and J lost 5 bases, with 8 bases between them. There are 12 residues in the CDR3. The DNA for the CDR3 is TGTGCCAGCAGTCGGGTCGACAATGAGCAGTTCTTC. Its translation: CASSRVDNEQFF.

The chain combines TRBV28 with TRBJ2-6; perhaps TRBD1 as D (6 bases). The CDR3 loop spans 18 amino acids. V was clipped by 7 bases and J by 2 bases, with 21 bases between them. CDR1 and CDR2 (germline): MDHEN, SYDVKM. The CDR3 sequence: CASNSQGRVSPGANVLTF. In nucleotides, the CDR3 is TGTGCCAGCAACTCCCAGGGGAGAGTTTCACCTGGGGCCAACGTCCTGACTTTC.

This clone was recorded only once. V usage is TRBV9 and J usage is TRBJ2-1; TRBD2 matches 13 bases. V was clipped by 4 bases and J by 8 bases; unmatched bases: 3. The CDR3 is 14 amino acids. Germline CDR1 SGDLS, CDR2 YYNGEE. CDR3 DNA: TGTGCCAGCAGCAGGACTAGCGGGAGCGATGAGCAGTTCTTC. The encoded protein is CASSRTSGSDEQFF.

This clone was picked up a small number of times. The rearrangement links TRBV29-1 to TRBJ1-1; possibly TRBD1 for D (6 bases). CDR3 size: 13 residues. CDR1 SQVTM and CDR2 ANQGSEA come from the germline V gene. Trimming pared 1 base from V and 7 bases from J, leaving 13 bases between. CDR3 DNA sequence: TGCAGCGTTGAAGGAACCGGACAGCTTGAAGCTTTCTTT. Translation gives CSVEGTGQLEAFF.

The V gene is TRBV7-9, the J gene TRBJ2-1; tentative D call: TRBD2 (6 bases). The CDR3 consists of 14 residues. Germline-derived CDR1 and CDR2 are SEHNR and FQNEAQ (reference sequence). Trimming removed 1 base at V and 9 bases at J, with 13 bases between. CDR3 region: CASSLELAAAEQFF. In nucleotides, the CDR3 is TGTGCCAGCAGCTTAGAACTAGCTGCCGCTGAGCAGTTCTTC.

The chain uses TRBV11-3 and TRBJ2-3; D is unresolved. The V gene lost 3 bases and the J gene lost 6 bases, with 7 bases spanning the gap. CDR3 size: 12 residues. The germline V gene has CDR1 SGHNT and CDR2 YENEEA. The CDR3 spells CASSFPMDTQYF. The CDR3 coding sequence is TGTGCCAGCAGCTTCCCCATGGATACGCAGTATTTT.

This chain connects TRBV5-8 to TRBJ2-7; 10 bases fit TRBD2. This CDR3 spans 14 amino acids. After removal of 1 base from V and 3 bases from J, the junction contained 1 base not matched to a gene. From germline, CDR1 is SGHTS and CDR2 YDEGEE. The CDR3 nucleotides read TGTGCCAGCAGCTTGAGGACTAGCGGCTACGAGCAGTACTTC. This translates into CASSLRTSGYEQYF. The full variable domain, rest sourced from reference TRBV5-8 and TRBJ2-7, is EAGVTQSPTHLIKTRGQQATLRCSPISGHTSVYWYQQALGLGLQFLLWYDEGEERNRGNFPPRFSGRQFPNYSSELNVNALELEDSALYLCASSLRTSGYEQYFGPGTRLTVT.

V is TRBV20-1 and J is TRBJ1-1; D uncertain. CDR3 length: 8 amino acids. The germline gives CDR1 DFQATT, CDR2 SNEGSKA (reference sequence). V lost 7 bases, J lost 8 bases, and 5 bases lay in between. The CDR3 coding sequence is TGCAGTGTAGGGGAAGCTTTCTTT. This sequence encodes CSVGEAFF.

This clone was seen once. The gene calls are TRBV7-2 and TRBJ2-7; D perhaps matches TRBD2 (6 bases). V lost 2 bases to trimming and J lost 2 bases, with 10 bases between them. Germline V gene lookup returns CDR1 SGHTA and CDR2 FQGNSA. The CDR3 runs 14 residues. Here the CDR3 reads CASSLSASAYEQYF. DNA for the CDR3: TGTGCCAGCAGCTTATCGGCTAGCGCCTACGAGCAGTACTTC.

This rearrangement joins TRBV15 to TRBJ2-5, with D unresolved. The germline V gene has CDR1 LNHNV and CDR2 YYDKDF (reference sequence). Deletions cut 8 bases from V and 5 bases from J, with 9 bases between. The CDR3 runs 11 residues. CDR3 region: CATRSFETQYF. The CDR3 DNA sequence: TGTGCCACCCGAAGCTTCGAGACCCAGTACTTC.

V is TRBV5-1 and J is TRBJ2-7; D perhaps matches TRBD2 (6 bases). Trimming removed 4 bases from V and 4 bases from J, with 12 bases in between. Germline lookup yields CDR1 SGHRS and CDR2 YFSETQ. The CDR3 extends over 13 amino acids. The CDR3 sequence is CASSPTSNYEQYF. The CDR3 nucleotides read TGCGCCAGCAGCCCGACTAGTAATTACGAGCAGTACTTC.

The V call is TRBV19, the J call TRBJ2-7; D is possibly TRBD2 (5 bases). Germline CDR1 is LNHDA and CDR2 is SQIVND (reference sequence). The CDR3 contains 15 residues. Deletions cut 3 bases from V and 5 bases from J, with 17 bases between. Here the CDR3 reads CASSMRAGGLDEQYF. CDR3 coding DNA: TGTGCCAGTAGTATGAGGGCAGGCGGACTGGACGAGCAGTACTTC.

This clone appeared a single time. The CDR3 bases are TGTGCCAGCAGCGACAGGGGCTTGGGATACAATGAGCAGTTCTTC. It specifies CASSDRGLGYNEQFF. The chain employs TRBV2 and TRBJ2-1, with 8 bases that match TRBD1. CDR3 length: 15 residues. Looked up from germline, CDR1 is SNHLY and CDR2 is FYNNEI. V shed 6 bases, J shed 4 bases, and the junction held 8 bases outside the gene matches.

This chain uses TRBV6-4 with TRBJ1-2; tentative D call: TRBD1 (5 bases). V lost 0 bases, J lost 7 bases, and 15 bases lay in between. This CDR3 is built from 15 residues. The V gene's germline CDR1 is MRHNA and CDR2 SNTAGT. CDR3 in DNA: TGTGCCAGCAGTGACTCGACTCGAGGGACGGGTGGCTACACCTTC. Its translation: CASSDSTRGTGGYTF.

V and J are TRBV7-8 and TRBJ2-7; tentative D call: TRBD2 (7 bases). V lost 0 bases to trimming and J lost 13 bases, with 16 bases between them. Germline lookup yields CDR1 SGHVS and CDR2 FQNEAQ. The CDR3 runs 13 residues. The CDR3 reads CASSLAGVAGAYF. The CDR3 nucleotides are TGTGCCAGCAGCTTAGCCGGAGTGGCGGGGGCTTACTTC. The full variable domain, with the rest looked up from reference TRBV7-8 and TRBJ2-7, is GAGVSQSPRYKVAKRGQDVALRCDPISGHVSLFWYQQALGQGPEFLTYFQNEAQLDKSGLPSDRFFAERPEGSVSTLKIQRTQQEDSAVYLCASSLAGVAGAYFGPGTRLTVT.

This chain joins TRBV5-6 and TRBJ2-5, with 7 bases fitting TRBD2. Germline V CDR1 and CDR2: SGHDT, YYEEEE. This CDR3 spans 16 amino acids. The V segment lost 10 bases and the J segment 0 bases; nucleotides outside the gene matches: 15. CDR3 sequence: CAGGRWWEGYQETQYF. In DNA, the CDR3 is TGTGCCGGCGGTCGATGGTGGGAGGGTTACCAAGAGACCCAGTACTTC.

The chain uses TRBV6-6 and TRBJ2-7; D unresolved. The CDR3 is 11 residues long. The V gene's germline CDR1 is MNHNY and CDR2 SVGAGI (reference sequence). Between the trimmed V and J ends, which lost 6 bases and 12 bases, there was a span of 15 bases. The CDR3 DNA sequence: TGTGCCAGCAGCCCGACCCGAGTTATGTACTTC. This translates into CASSPTRVMYF.

The chain's CDR3 is CASSAGTGDEKLFF. The CDR3 nucleotides are TGCGCCAGCAGCGCGGGGACAGGTGATGAAAAACTGTTTTTT. The rearrangement joins TRBV5-1 to TRBJ1-4; 8 nucleotides match TRBD1. The CDR3 consists of 14 residues. Germline-derived CDR1 and CDR2 are SGHRS and YFSETQ. V lost 4 bases to trimming and J lost 6 bases; unmatched junction nucleotides: 5.

As concerns this clone: It is likely a read error: a sequence one base away is far more abundant. Other DNA sequences in the sample encode the same CDR3. J is TRBJ1-1 and V is TRBV11-2, with a weak D call TRBD1 (5 bases). This CDR3 region has 12 residues. Germline V gene sequence: CDR1 SGHAT, CDR2 FQNNGV. Trimming shortened V by 4 bases and J by 11 bases, and 14 bases separated the two germline ends. CDR3 residues: CASSWGSGEAFF. In DNA, the CDR3 is TGTGCCAGCAGCTGGGGGTCCGGTGAGGCTTTCTTT.

The rearrangement links TRBV6-6 to TRBJ2-1; tentatively, D is TRBD1 (5 bases). Germline V gives CDR1 MNHNY, CDR2 SVGAGI (reference sequence). Trimming took 8 bases from V and 5 from J, leaving 13 bases between them. The CDR3 is made up of 13 amino acids. In nucleotides, the CDR3 is TGTGCCAGCGCCCAACAAGGGGACAATGAGCAGTTCTTC. It specifies CASAQQGDNEQFF.

This clone was seen only once. The chain recombines TRBV6-5 with TRBJ2-5; 12 positions match TRBD2. The CDR3 totals 15 residues. From germline, CDR1 is MNHEY and CDR2 SVGAGI. Trimming cost V 4 bases and J 4 bases; bases outside gene matches: 4. The CDR3 nucleotides read TGTGCCAGCAGTTCGCCTAGCGGGAGGGTAGAGACCCAGTACTTC. This encodes CASSSPSGRVETQYF.

CDR3 protein: CASSPGSERADTQYF. In DNA form, the CDR3 reads TGTGCCAGCAGCCCCGGCTCGGAGAGAGCAGATACGCAGTATTTT. The chain combines TRBV7-2 with TRBJ2-3; D is unresolved. The CDR3 extends over 15 amino acids. Germline CDR1 is SGHTA and CDR2 is FQGNSA. Between the trimmed V and J ends, which lost 5 bases and 4 bases, there was a span of 16 bases.

The V call is TRBV27, the J call TRBJ2-2; D gene uncertain. The CDR3 spans 16 residues. Trimming shortened V by 0 bases and J by 3 bases, and 11 bases separated the two germline ends. In germline, CDR1 is MNHEY, CDR2 SMNVEV (reference sequence). CDR3 coding DNA: TGTGCCAGCAGTTTATCCACCAGCCCTGACACCGGGGAGCTGTTTTTT. As protein: CASSLSTSPDTGELFF.

This CDR3 is CASSQDWDTGTEAFF. CDR3 DNA: TGCGCCAGCAGCCAAGACTGGGACACGGGCACTGAAGCTTTCTTT. The gene calls are TRBV4-3 and TRBJ1-1; D may be TRBD1 (6 bases). V dropped 0 bases and J dropped 4 bases, with 12 bases sitting between them. CDR3 length: 15 residues. CDR1 is LGHNA, CDR2 YSLEER, per germline.